The present T cell receptor beta chain was sequenced within a study of human T cells and chemical hapten exposure. Study-wide context: Per-sample variation in TCR yield stemmed mainly from small pooled library volume differences.

What the library attached to individual cDNA molecules were unique molecular identifiers. In the authors' methods: Individual samples carried between about 23,224 and 700,000 TCRs, with 85,000 to 100,000 as the median. MiXCR, applied by TCRdb to the RACE reads, yields one record per CDR3 protein. The V and J calls were not made by the authors but by TCRdb's processing. The table includes approximately 370,000 distinct CDR3 sequences, over 5% detected once. The CDR3 loop spans 17 amino acids. The study's findings and limits: Among expanded TCRs, significantly more large CDR3 similarity clusters formed than among controls.

Time point given: pre-sensitization, week 0. The treatment was: therapeutic diphenylcyclopropenone sensitization with weekly scalp DPC. On this clonotype itself: The antigen is undetermined.

The sample was whole blood, taken in connection with sensitization to the hapten diphenylcyclopropenone (DPC). This chain links TRBV21-1 with TRBJ2-6; TRBD2, the table's D call, lacks a check against the DNA. TRBV21-1 is a pseudogene segment. The TCR originated in a woman between 18 and 29 years old with alopecia areata. Some clones in this sample may be carry-over from other donors' samples. In nucleotides, the CDR3 is TGTGCCAGCAGCAAGAGTCAGGGAGGGCCTGGGGCCAACGTCCTGACTTTC. Translation: CASSKSQGGPGANVLTF.